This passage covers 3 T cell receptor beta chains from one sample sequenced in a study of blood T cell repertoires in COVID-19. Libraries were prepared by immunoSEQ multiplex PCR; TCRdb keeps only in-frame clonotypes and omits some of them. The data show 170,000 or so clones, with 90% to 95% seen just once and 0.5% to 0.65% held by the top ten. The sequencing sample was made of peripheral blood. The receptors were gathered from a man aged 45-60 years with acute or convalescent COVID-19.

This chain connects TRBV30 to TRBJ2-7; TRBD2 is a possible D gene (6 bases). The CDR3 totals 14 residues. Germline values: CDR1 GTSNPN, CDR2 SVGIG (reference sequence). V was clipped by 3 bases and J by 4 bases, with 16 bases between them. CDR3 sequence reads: CAWRVPGLSYEQYF. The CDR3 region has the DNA TGTGCCTGGAGGGTACCGGGACTTTCTTACGAGCAGTACTTC. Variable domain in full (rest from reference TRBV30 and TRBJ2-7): SQTIHQWPATLVQPVGSPLSLECTVEGTSNPNLYWYRQAAGRGLQLLFYSVGIGQISSEVPQNLSASRPQDRQFILSSKKLLLSDSGFYLCAWRVPGLSYEQYFGPGTRLTVT.

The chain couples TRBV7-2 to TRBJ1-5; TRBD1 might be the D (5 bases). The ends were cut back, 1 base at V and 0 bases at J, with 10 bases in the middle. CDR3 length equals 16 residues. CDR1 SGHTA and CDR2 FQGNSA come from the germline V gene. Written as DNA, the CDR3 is TGTGCCAGCAGCTTAGTGGGGGGATATAGCAATCAGCCCCAGCATTTT. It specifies CASSLVGGYSNQPQHF.

The CDR3 sequence: CASSLRTGRRVETQYF. The CDR3 bases are TGTGCCAGCAGTTTAAGGACAGGGAGACGGGTAGAGACCCAGTACTTC. The chain couples TRBV28 to TRBJ2-5, with TRBD1 identical over 8 bases. J was trimmed by 4 bases and V by 2 bases; bases with no gene match: 9. The CDR3 totals 16 residues. Germline CDR1 MDHEN, CDR2 SYDVKM.